This T cell receptor beta chain is from a study of STAT3 mutations in large granular lymphocyte leukemia. The wider study: Canonical activating STAT3 mutations were detected in roughly half of the longitudinally sequenced T-LGLL patients. Findings of the study overall: Some patients had dominant TCR clones larger than their STAT3 mutant burden. Sampling intervals varied between patients and samples. Some patients had persisting codominant clonotypes that could mask small clones. In T-cell large granular lymphocyte leukemia, about half of patients showed multiple immunodominant subclonotypes.

Here immunoSEQ multiplex PCR was the method, and the copy in TCRdb shows in-frame clones only, minus some. The sample has over 10,000 clones; over 70% are singletons. With respect to this clone: The target antigen is unknown.

This clonotype was obtained from a man in his 60s with T-cell large granular lymphocyte leukemia. Some clones in this sample may be carry-over from other donors' samples. The sample taken for sequencing was peripheral blood mononuclear cells.

CDR3 amino acids: CASSLDGYEQYF. Written as DNA, the CDR3 is TGTGCCAGCAGCTTAGACGGGTACGAGCAGTACTTC. The V and J genes are TRBV11-3 and TRBJ2-7, with D uncertain. The CDR3 covers 12 residues. The germline gives CDR1 SGHNT, CDR2 YENEEA. V was cut by 0 bases and J by 4 bases, with 4 bases left in between.